Following are 30 T cell receptor beta chains from one sample sequenced in a study of blood T cell repertoires in COVID-19. Sequencing used immunoSEQ multiplex PCR; TCRdb keeps in-frame clones, though not all of them. The data hold around 200,000 clones, with 78% observed a single time. The source material was peripheral blood. The receptors originated from a woman older than 75 with active or convalescent COVID-19.

The V gene is TRBV4-1, the J gene TRBJ2-5; 7 bases line up with TRBD2. The CDR3 runs to 16 residues. V lost 0 bases to trimming and J lost 2 bases; unmatched junction nucleotides: 6. CDR1 is MGHRA, CDR2 YSYEKL, per germline. CDR3 bases: TGCGCCAGCAGCCAAGAGTGGCGGGGGATTCAAGAGACCCAGTACTTC. Translation gives CASSQEWRGIQETQYF.

The genes are TRBV6-1 and TRBJ1-1; D perhaps matches TRBD1 (5 bases). The CDR3 length is 18 residues. V lost 1 base to trimming and J lost 3 bases, with 21 bases between them. Per germline, CDR1 MNHNS and CDR2 SASEGT. This chain's CDR3 is CASSEGYWGPGEDTEAFF. In nucleotides, the CDR3 is TGTGCCAGCAGTGAAGGCTACTGGGGACCGGGAGAGGACACTGAAGCTTTCTTT.

The V gene is TRBV25-1, the J gene TRBJ1-2; no definite D call. The germline gives CDR1 MGHDK, CDR2 SYGVNS. The CDR3 is 14 amino acids. V was shortened by 5 bases and J by 7 bases, with 17 bases between the two germline ends. The CDR3 DNA is TGTGCCAGCAGTTTCTCTTTTGGCGGCCTTGGCTACACCTTC. Translating gives CASSFSFGGLGYTF.

The rearrangement joins TRBV29-1 to TRBJ1-5, with D maybe TRBD1 (6 bases). Trimming cost V 7 bases and J 0 bases, with 16 bases left between them. In germline, CDR1 is SQVTM, CDR2 ANQGSEA. CDR3 length: 15 amino acids. The chain's CDR3 is CSAAVSGASNQPQHF. CDR3 bases: TGCAGCGCAGCGGTATCAGGGGCTAGCAATCAGCCCCAGCATTTT.

The J gene is TRBJ2-2, the V gene TRBV30, with D possibly being TRBD2 (6 bases). Germline loops: CDR1 GTSNPN, CDR2 SVGIG (reference sequence). Trimming stripped 0 bases from V and 7 bases from J, with 21 bases between. This CDR3 region has 17 residues. The CDR3 reads CAWSVTGRGDFGGELFF. The CDR3, as DNA: TGTGCCTGGAGTGTTACCGGGAGAGGGGATTTCGGCGGGGAGCTGTTTTTT.

CDR3 sequence: CASSLGTGAYGYTF. CDR3 bases: TGTGCCAGCAGCTTGGGGACAGGTGCCTATGGCTACACCTTC. The chain carries TRBV7-8 and TRBJ1-2, with 8 bases identical to TRBD1. This CDR3 is 14 amino acids long. V dropped 3 bases and J dropped 4; count of bases not matched to a gene: 4. Germline CDR1 and CDR2: SGHVS and FQNEAQ.

Note on this clone: Within the sample, other DNA sequences also encode this same CDR3. The chain employs TRBV6-5 and TRBJ2-3; D may be TRBD2 (6 bases). CDR1 and CDR2 from the germline V gene are MNHEY and SVGAGI. V was clipped by 5 bases and J by 6 bases, with 15 bases between them. The CDR3 is 14 amino acids. The CDR3 spells CASSRGLGTDTQYF. The CDR3 region has the DNA TGTGCCAGCAGTCGGGGACTTGGTACCGATACGCAGTATTTT.

This rearrangement joins TRBV6-6 to TRBJ2-7, with 11 positions matching TRBD1. Germline CDR1 reads MNHNY; CDR2 reads SVGAGI (reference sequence). The J segment lost 3 bases and the V segment lost 5 bases, leaving 6 bases of the junction unmatched. This CDR3 has 15 residues. CDR3 DNA sequence: TGTGCCAGCAGTAGACAGGGACAGGGGGGCTACGAGCAGTACTTC. As protein: CASSRQGQGGYEQYF.

This clone was detected a few times. The chain has TRBV19 and TRBJ1-1; D call uncertain. CDR1 is LNHDA, CDR2 SQIVND, per germline (reference sequence). V was cut by 4 bases and J by 6 bases, with 18 bases left in between. This CDR3 comprises 15 residues. Here the CDR3 reads CASSKFKGAGSEAFF. The CDR3 region has the DNA TGTGCCAGTAGTAAATTCAAGGGAGCCGGATCTGAAGCTTTCTTT.

This chain uses TRBV19 with TRBJ1-3; weak D call: TRBD1 (5 bases). Germline V CDR1 and CDR2: LNHDA, SQIVND (reference sequence). The CDR3 has 13 residues. Trimming pared 5 bases from V and 2 bases from J, leaving 7 bases between. The CDR3 here is CASSAGAGNTIYF. CDR3 nucleotide sequence: TGTGCCAGTAGTGCGGGGGCTGGAAACACCATATATTTT.

V is TRBV15 and J is TRBJ1-3; TRBD1 is a possible D gene (5 bases). Looked up from germline, CDR1 is LNHNV and CDR2 is YYDKDF (reference sequence). The CDR3 covers 15 residues. V was trimmed by 0 bases and J by 7 bases, leaving 13 bases between them. The CDR3 reads CATSREAGIGNTIYF. The CDR3 bases are TGTGCCACCAGCAGAGAAGCAGGGATAGGTAACACCATATATTTT. Full variable domain (rest looked up from reference TRBV15 and TRBJ1-3): DAMVIQNPRYQVTQFGKPVTLSCSQTLNHNVMYWYQQKSSQAPKLLFHYYDKDFNNEADTPDNFQSRRPNTSFCFLDIRSPGLGDTAMYLCATSREAGIGNTIYFGEGSWLTVV.

The chain uses TRBV5-6 and TRBJ2-1; 10 bases match TRBD2. CDR1 and CDR2 from the germline V gene are SGHDT and YYEEEE. The length of the CDR3 is 16 residues. J lost 7 bases, V lost 4 bases, and 11 bases had no gene match. Here the CDR3 reads CASSGLAGEGKNEQFF. The CDR3, as DNA: TGTGCCAGCAGCGGGCTAGCGGGGGAAGGTAAGAATGAGCAGTTCTTC.

V usage is TRBV4-1 and J usage is TRBJ2-1, with D possibly being TRBD1 (6 bases). V was pared by 1 base and J by 6 bases, with 13 bases between. CDR3 length: 15 residues. The germline gives CDR1 MGHRA, CDR2 YSYEKL. CDR3 sequence reads: CASSQVSQGSNEQFF. The CDR3 coding sequence is TGCGCCAGCAGCCAAGTATCGCAGGGGAGCAATGAGCAGTTCTTC.

The rearrangement uses TRBV4-2 and TRBJ1-5; TRBD1 matches 8 bases. This CDR3 has 17 residues. Trimming cost V 5 bases and J 0 bases; bases outside gene matches: 9. Looked up from germline, CDR1 is LGHNA and CDR2 is YNFKEQ. The CDR3 protein is CASSSDREFNSNQPQHF. For the CDR3, the DNA is TGTGCCAGCAGCTCGGACAGGGAATTCAATAGCAATCAGCCCCAGCATTTT.

There are a few counts of this clone. The rearrangement joins TRBV3-1 (or the pseudogene TRBV3-2) to TRBJ2-1, with 10 positions matching TRBD2. There are 15 residues in the CDR3. J was trimmed by 9 bases and V by 2 bases; bases with no gene match: 7. Germline V gene data show CDR1 as LGHDT and CDR2 as YNNKEL (reference sequence). This chain's CDR3 is CASSQRTSGVGEQFF. The CDR3 DNA reads TGTGCCAGCAGCCAAAGGACTAGCGGAGTCGGTGAGCAGTTCTTC.

The rearrangement links TRBV28 to TRBJ1-3; D not certain. V was shortened by 6 bases and J by 0 bases, with 9 bases between the two germline ends. The CDR3 has 14 amino acids. CDR1 is MDHEN and CDR2 is SYDVKM in the germline V gene. CDR3: CASRSGDSGNTIYF. CDR3 nucleotide sequence: TGTGCCAGCAGATCAGGCGACTCTGGAAACACCATATATTTT.

This clone turned up a few times. Its ends do not fully match the called genes, so a read error is possible. The rearrangement joins TRBV19 to TRBJ2-3; D not resolved. Per germline, CDR1 LNHDA and CDR2 SQIVND (reference sequence). This CDR3 contains 9 residues. The DNA of the CDR3 is TGTGCTTTAAGACCGAACCGCGGCTTT. Amino acid sequence: CALRPNRGF.

This clone came up a few times. The V call is TRBV7-9, the J call TRBJ2-7, with D possibly being TRBD2 (6 bases). This CDR3 spans 15 amino acids. Germline-derived CDR1 and CDR2 are SEHNR and FQNEAQ (reference sequence). V was clipped by 5 bases and J by 4 bases, with 18 bases between them. The CDR3: CASSVGGSGGYEQYF. In DNA form, the CDR3 reads TGTGCCAGCAGCGTCGGAGGGAGTGGAGGTTACGAGCAGTACTTC.

The V and J genes are TRBV6-5 and TRBJ1-1; D not resolved. Trimming took off 6 bases at V and 5 bases at J, with 7 bases between the two ends. CDR3 length: 11 residues. Germline assignment: CDR1 MNHEY and CDR2 SVGAGI. DNA for the CDR3: TGTGCCAGCAGAACGGGGACTGAAGCTTTCTTT. Encoded protein: CASRTGTEAFF.

This chain uses TRBV5-1 with TRBJ1-2, with 7 bases identical to TRBD1. The CDR3 has 13 amino acids. Germline CDR1 reads SGHRS; CDR2 reads YFSETQ. V was clipped by 1 base and J by 6 bases; unmatched bases: 3. The DNA of the CDR3 is TGCGCCAGCAGCTTGAGGGGGACAGATGGCTACACCTTC. Translated, it gives CASSLRGTDGYTF.

Only one count was recorded for this clone. The chain recombines TRBV5-1 with TRBJ2-7, with TRBD2 identical over 8 bases. After removal of 7 bases from V and 5 bases from J, the junction contained 5 bases not matched to a gene. The CDR3 runs to 12 residues. Germline CDR1 is SGHRS and CDR2 is YFSETQ. The CDR3 nucleotides read TGCGCCAGCGGTGGTAGCGGGAACGAGCAGTACTTC. Translating it yields CASGGSGNEQYF.

The V gene is TRBV21-1, the J gene TRBJ1-2; the table calls TRBD1, which could not be checked here. TRBV21-1 corresponds to a pseudogene. The CDR3 contains 15 residues. Here the CDR3 reads CASSKSRAAPRGYTF. CDR3 DNA sequence: TGTGCCAGCAGCAAAAGCAGGGCCGCCCCTAGGGGCTACACCTTC.

This sequence joins TRBV6-1 and TRBJ2-3; D gene uncertain. CDR3 length: 16 residues. Trimming removed 0 bases at V and 1 base at J, with 11 bases between. The germline V gene has CDR1 MNHNS and CDR2 SASEGT. CDR3 DNA: TGTGCCAGCAGTGAAGCCCAACAGATTGGCACAGATACGCAGTATTTT. It codes for CASSEAQQIGTDTQYF.

J is TRBJ1-3 and V is TRBV28; no clear D gene. CDR3 size: 16 residues. V was pared by 3 bases and J by 0 bases, with 12 bases between. CDR1 MDHEN and CDR2 SYDVKM come from the germline V gene. CDR3 region: CASSFTRGYSGNTIYF. CDR3 in DNA: TGTGCCAGCAGTTTCACACGGGGTTACTCTGGAAACACCATATATTTT.

V and J are TRBV4-1 and TRBJ2-1; TRBD1 agrees at 9 bases. V lost 5 bases to trimming and J lost 12 bases; unmatched junction nucleotides: 17. The germline V gene encodes CDR1 MGHRA and CDR2 YSYEKL. The CDR3 length is 16 residues. CDR3 sequence: CASSAPGQGRSGRQFF. For the CDR3, the DNA is TGCGCCAGCAGCGCTCCGGGACAGGGTCGGTCCGGAAGGCAGTTCTTC.

In this sample, this clone turned up once. This sequence joins TRBV3-1 (or the pseudogene TRBV3-2) and TRBJ1-2; no firm D call. The CDR3 totals 15 residues. Germline CDR1 is LGHDT and CDR2 is YNNKEL (reference sequence). Trimming took 1 base from V and 3 from J, leaving 12 bases between them. The chain's CDR3 is CASSQVSLQDYGYTF. Here the CDR3 DNA reads TGTGCCAGCAGCCAAGTATCTCTCCAGGACTATGGCTACACCTTC.

This clone has just one count. This sequence joins TRBV19 and TRBJ2-1; TRBD2 aligns across 12 bases. This CDR3 has 15 amino acids. With V trimmed by 1 base and J by 8 bases, 3 bases remained unmatched. Germline V gene sequence: CDR1 LNHDA, CDR2 SQIVND (reference sequence). This CDR3 reads CASSIGLAGGHEQFF. Written as DNA, the CDR3 is TGTGCCAGTAGTATAGGCCTAGCGGGGGGGCATGAGCAGTTCTTC.

This clone has just a few counts. The V and J genes are TRBV28 and TRBJ1-2; TRBD1 is a possible D gene (5 bases). Germline lookup yields CDR1 MDHEN and CDR2 SYDVKM. The length of the CDR3 is 15 residues. V dropped 7 bases and J dropped 3 bases, with 18 bases sitting between them. CDR3 nucleotide sequence: TGTGCCAGCACCCTTACCTGGGGCGGCGACTATGGCTACACCTTC. Protein: CASTLTWGGDYGYTF.

This sequence joins TRBV18 and TRBJ2-7, with 7 bases identical to TRBD1. Per germline, CDR1 KGHSH and CDR2 LQKENI. The CDR3 is 16 residues long. Trimming cost V 4 bases and J 5 bases; bases outside gene matches: 14. The CDR3: CASSLSLGQLGDEQYF. DNA of the CDR3: TGTGCCAGCTCACTTTCATTGGGACAGCTAGGAGACGAGCAGTACTTC.

The table lists this clone with a few counts. The chain links TRBV20-1 to TRBJ1-1; no clear D gene. Trimming pared 2 bases from V and 4 bases from J, leaving 5 bases between. Germline V gives CDR1 DFQATT, CDR2 SNEGSKA (reference sequence). CDR3 length: 11 amino acids. The CDR3 DNA reads as TGCAGTGCTAGATTTATCACTGAAGCTTTCTTT. This encodes CSARFITEAFF.